This is a list of T cell receptor beta chains from one sample in a study of radiation and T cells in renal cell carcinoma. Repertoires were generated with immunoSEQ multiplex PCR, while TCRdb's copy carries only in-frame clones and drops some. The data contain some 72,000 clones, about 80% of them singletons. The sequencing used blood, collected from a patient whose treatment included radiotherapy and nephrectomy. All receptors come from a man in his sixties with renal cell carcinoma. Each CDR3 is given with its conserved first and last residue. A D gene is named only where the DNA matches it firmly. Some rows have no size entry. The others give once, few or many, or a class for an expanded clone.

D	size	J	V	length	DNA	CDR3
-	once	TRBJ2-5	TRBV19	14	TGTGCCAGTAGTATAGGTCGTGTTCAGGAGACCCAGTACTTC	CASSIGRVQETQYF
-	-	TRBJ1-4	TRBV30	15	TGTGCCTGGAGTGTACCCGGCCAGGGAAATGAAAAACTGTTTTTT	CAWSVPGQGNEKLFF
-	few	TRBJ2-1	TRBV30	14	TGTGCCAGGAGCCTAGGGAGCTCCTACAATGAGCAGTTCTTC	CARSLGSSYNEQFF
TRBD1	-	TRBJ1-1	TRBV25-1	14	TGTGCCAGCAGTGACCAACAGGGGTACACTGAAGCTTTCTTT	CASSDQQGYTEAFF
TRBD1	-	TRBJ1-2	TRBV5-5	15	TGTGCCAGCAGCCGCGGACAGGGGGCGCAATATGGCTACACCTTC	CASSRGQGAQYGYTF
-	-	TRBJ1-4	TRBV5-1	15	TGCGCCAGCAGCTTGGGCGACAGAGATAATGAAAAACTGTTTTTT	CASSLGDRDNEKLFF
-	-	TRBJ1-1	TRBV28	14	TGTGCCAGCAGTATAAACCTCAGGGGTACTGAAGCTTTCTTT	CASSINLRGTEAFF
-	-	TRBJ2-1	TRBV6-5	14	TGTGCCAGCAGTTACTCGGGGGTGATGGATGAGCAGTTCTTC	CASSYSGVMDEQFF
TRBD2	once	TRBJ2-3	TRBV11-3	17	TGTGCCAGCAGCTTAGACGGGAGGGCCCTCGGGGGAGATACGCAGTATTTT	CASSLDGRALGGDTQYF
-	few	TRBJ2-7	TRBV11-3	18	TGTGCCAGCAGCCCCGGACAGGGGGGACTAGCGGCTTCCTACGAGCAGTACTTC	CASSPGQGGLAASYEQYF
-	few	TRBJ2-2	TRBV19	14	TGTGCCAGTAGTGTCACACACGACACCGGGGAGCTGTTTTTT	CASSVTHDTGELFF
-	-	TRBJ2-5	TRBV9	13	TGTGCCAGCAGCCAAGGGAGTGACGAGACCCAGTACTTC	CASSQGSDETQYF
TRBD1	-	TRBJ2-2	TRBV6-5	15	TGTGCCAGCAGCTTCGACAGGGCGAACACCGGGGAGCTGTTTTTT	CASSFDRANTGELFF
-	-	TRBJ2-2	TRBV27	15	TGTGCCAGCAGGGTGGATGGAGGGGGTACCGGGGAGCTGTTTTTT	CASRVDGGGTGELFF
TRBD2	-	TRBJ2-7	TRBV15	15	TGTGCCACCAGCAGGGACGGACTAGGGTCCTACGAGCAGTACTTC	CATSRDGLGSYEQYF
-	-	TRBJ2-7	TRBV21-1	12	TGTGCCAGCAGCAAACAGCGGGAGGGCCCACCCTTC	CASSKQREGPPF
-	-	TRBJ2-4	TRBV20-1	11	TGCAGTGCTACCCTTAAAAACATTCAGTACTTC	CSATLKNIQYF
-	many	TRBJ2-1	TRBV5-1	15	TGCGCCAGCAGCCTGGAGTACGGGAGTCACAATGAGCAGTTCTTC	CASSLEYGSHNEQFF
-	-	TRBJ2-7	TRBV11-2	12	TGTGCCAGCAGCTTAGGTCAGTACGAGCAGTACTTC	CASSLGQYEQYF
TRBD2	-	TRBJ2-5	TRBV27	14	TGTGCCAGCAGGTCGGGAGGGGCTCAAGAGACCCAGTACTTC	CASRSGGAQETQYF
TRBD2	-	TRBJ2-1	TRBV5-4	15	TGTGCCAGCAGCTCCGGACTAGCGGGAATCAATGAGCAGTTCTTC	CASSSGLAGINEQFF
TRBD2	-	TRBJ2-1	TRBV6-5	14	TGTGCCAGCAGTTCGACTAGCGGTTACAATGAGCAGTTCTTC	CASSSTSGYNEQFF
TRBD1	-	TRBJ2-3	TRBV5-1	15	TGCGCCAGCAGCTTGGACGGGACAGGCACAGATACGCAGTATTTT	CASSLDGTGTDTQYF
-	-	TRBJ2-5	TRBV30	15	TGTGCCTGGAGTAAGGGGGGCATCGTTCAAGAGACCCAGTACTTC	CAWSKGGIVQETQYF
-	-	TRBJ1-4	TRBV6-6	15	TGTGCCAGCAGTTACCGAGGGGCCCTTAATGAAAAACTGTTTTTT	CASSYRGALNEKLFF
-	-	TRBJ2-2	TRBV30	14	TGTGCCTGGAGAGGAGATGCGAACACCGGGGAGCTGTTTTTT	CAWRGDANTGELFF
TRBD2	-	TRBJ2-1	TRBV19	13	TGTGCCAGTAGAATTAGCGGGAGAGATGAGCAGTTCTTC	CASRISGRDEQFF
-	-	TRBJ2-6	TRBV27	17	TGTGCCAGCAGTTTATTGGCGGGGACCCCTGGGGCCAACGTCCTGACTTTC	CASSLLAGTPGANVLTF
-	few	TRBJ2-2	TRBV27	15	TGTGCCAGCAGTTTTACGGGACACCGCACCGGGGAGCTGTTTTTT	CASSFTGHRTGELFF
TRBD1	-	TRBJ1-3	TRBV4-1	17	TGCGCCAGCAGCCGACAGGGCCTATCCCTCTCTGGAAACACCATATATTTT	CASSRQGLSLSGNTIYF
-	-	TRBJ2-5	TRBV29-1	12	TGCAGCGTTGAGGCTAGAAGCGAGACCCAGTACTTC	CSVEARSETQYF
TRBD1	-	TRBJ1-5	TRBV19	14	TGTGCCAGTAGTATTAGGGGGCCCAATCAGCCCCAGCATTTT	CASSIRGPNQPQHF
-	few	TRBJ2-1	TRBV9	16	TGTGCCAGCAGCGTAGCGGGGACTCTCTCCTACAATGAGCAGTTCTTC	CASSVAGTLSYNEQFF
-	-	TRBJ2-1	TRBV29-1	13	TGCAGCGTTTTGGACAGAGCTCACAATGAGCAGTTCTTC	CSVLDRAHNEQFF
TRBD1	-	TRBJ2-7	TRBV19	13	TGTGCCAGTAGTGCCCTTAGACAGGGCGAGCAGTACTTC	CASSALRQGEQYF
TRBD1	-	TRBJ2-2	TRBV7-2	12	TGTGCCAGCAGCTCGGGACAGAGGGAGCTGTTTTTT	CASSSGQRELFF
TRBD2	-	TRBJ2-7	TRBV28	14	TGTGCCAGCAGTTTAAAAGCGGGACTCTACGAGCAGTACTTC	CASSLKAGLYEQYF
-	-	TRBJ2-1	TRBV7-2	15	TGTGCCAGCACCCGAGGACCGAGCTCCTACAATGAGCAGTTCTTC	CASTRGPSSYNEQFF
-	-	TRBJ2-1	TRBV19	16	TGTGCCAGTAGTATTCAGCGGACTGGGATAATTAATGAGCAGTTCTTC	CASSIQRTGIINEQFF
-	-	TRBJ2-7	TRBV9	14	TGTGCCAGCAGCATGCAACACGGACCCTACGAGCAGTACTTC	CASSMQHGPYEQYF
-	-	TRBJ1-3	TRBV27	15	TGTGCCAGCAGTTCTCAGGGGTTCTCTGGAAACACCATATATTTT	CASSSQGFSGNTIYF
-	-	TRBJ2-2	TRBV10-3	13	TGTGCCATCAGTGGAGGCCTCACCGGGGAGCTGTTTTTT	CAISGGLTGELFF
TRBD1	many	TRBJ1-5	TRBV7-2	15	TGTGCCAGCAGCTTAACAGGGGGCTATATTCAGCCCCAGCATTTT	CASSLTGGYIQPQHF
-	-	TRBJ2-5	TRBV10-3	13	TGTGCCATCAGTGTTCTGTACCAAGAGACCCAGTACTTC	CAISVLYQETQYF
TRBD2	few	TRBJ2-5	TRBV30	13	TGTGCCTGGAGTGTTCGGGGGGGAGAGACCCAGTACTTC	CAWSVRGGETQYF
TRBD2	-	TRBJ2-3	TRBV6-1	16	TGTGCCAGCAGTGAAGGTTCTAGCGGATTCACAGATACGCAGTATTTT	CASSEGSSGFTDTQYF
-	-	TRBJ2-1	TRBV2	14	TGTGCCAGCAGTGAATGGGACACCTACAATGAGCAGTTCTTC	CASSEWDTYNEQFF
-	-	TRBJ1-1	TRBV28	13	TGTGCCAGTTACCCGGGGGCGCAGGGTGAAGCTTTCTTT	CASYPGAQGEAFF
TRBD2	-	TRBJ2-1	TRBV27	16	TGTGCCAGCAGTTTAGGGACTAGCGGTACATACAATGAGCAGTTCTTC	CASSLGTSGTYNEQFF
TRBD2	-	TRBJ2-1	TRBV2	15	TGTGCCAGCAGGGGCGGGACTAGCGGGGCCAATGAGCAGTTCTTC	CASRGGTSGANEQFF
-	-	TRBJ1-2	TRBV19	13	TGTGCCAGTAGTATAGGACCGGTCCGCGGCTACACCTTC	CASSIGPVRGYTF
-	-	TRBJ1-1	TRBV27	14	TGTGCCAGCAGTTTCGGGGCGCCGGGCACTGAAGCTTTCTTT	CASSFGAPGTEAFF
-	-	TRBJ2-7	TRBV30	11	TGTGCCTGGAGAGGAGGGGTTGAGCAGTACTTC	CAWRGGVEQYF
-	-	TRBJ2-3	TRBV7-8	13	TGTGCCAGCAGCTTAGCGTCCACAGATACGCAGTATTTT	CASSLASTDTQYF
TRBD2	-	TRBJ2-7	TRBV10-1	15	TGCGCCAGCAGTGAGTCGTTGGGGGGGTACTACGAGCAGTACTTC	CASSESLGGYYEQYF